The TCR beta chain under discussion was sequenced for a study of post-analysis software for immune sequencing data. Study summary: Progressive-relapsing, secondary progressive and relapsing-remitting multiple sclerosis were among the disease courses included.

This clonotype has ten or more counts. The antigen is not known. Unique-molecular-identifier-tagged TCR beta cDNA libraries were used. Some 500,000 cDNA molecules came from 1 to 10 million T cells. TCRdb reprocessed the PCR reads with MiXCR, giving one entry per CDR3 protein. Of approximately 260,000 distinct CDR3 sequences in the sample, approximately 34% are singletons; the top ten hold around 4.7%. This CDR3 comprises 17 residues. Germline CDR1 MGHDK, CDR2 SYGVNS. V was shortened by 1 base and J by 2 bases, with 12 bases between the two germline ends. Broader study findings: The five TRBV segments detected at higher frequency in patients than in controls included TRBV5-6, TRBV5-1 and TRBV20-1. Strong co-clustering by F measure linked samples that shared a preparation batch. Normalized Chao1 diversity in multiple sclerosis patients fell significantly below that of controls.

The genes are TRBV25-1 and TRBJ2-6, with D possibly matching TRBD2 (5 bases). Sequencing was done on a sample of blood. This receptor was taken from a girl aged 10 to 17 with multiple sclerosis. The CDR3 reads CASSEFRAVTGANVLTF. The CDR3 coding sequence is TGTGCCAGCAGTGAATTTCGAGCGGTGACTGGGGCCAACGTCCTGACTTTC.